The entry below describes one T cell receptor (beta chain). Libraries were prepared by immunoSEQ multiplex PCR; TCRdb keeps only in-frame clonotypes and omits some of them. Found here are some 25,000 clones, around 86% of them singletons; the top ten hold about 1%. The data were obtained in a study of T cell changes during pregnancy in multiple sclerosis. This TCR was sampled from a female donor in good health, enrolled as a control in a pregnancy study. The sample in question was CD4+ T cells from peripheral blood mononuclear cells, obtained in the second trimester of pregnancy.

The CDR3 DNA follows: TGTGCCAGCTCCGGACAGGTGCCCCACGAGCAGTACTTC. Translation: CASSGQVPHEQYF. The chain employs TRBV5-4 and TRBJ2-7; TRBD1 aligns across 7 bases. Per germline, CDR1 SGHNT and CDR2 YYREEE (reference sequence). The CDR3 has 13 residues. V shed 7 bases and J 5 bases; nucleotides not matched to a gene: 9.